The T cell receptor beta chain under discussion was sequenced for a study of tissue T cells after allogeneic stem cell transplantation. A word on this clone: What it binds is unknown. The germline and genes are mouse ones. The read falls 1 residue short of the CDR3 end, and the missing part is taken from the germline J gene.

Time point reported: mouse harvest day 7 after allogeneic transplant. Mouse grafts combined 10^7 T-cell-depleted bone marrow cells with 10^6 splenic CD5+ T cells. This mouse GVHD model was MHC-mismatched B6 to BALB/c, profiled day 7 or 14. Using immunoSEQ multiplex PCR, the repertoire was profiled, and TCRdb retains in-frame clones only, with some absent. This sample has under 7,000 clones, with approximately 45% found just once. Notes on the study in general: Some tissue clones might be persisting host cells; their alloreactivity or antigen specificity was not determined. TCR repertoires tracked anatomic similarity, regardless of disease or transplant status.

This CDR3 has 15 residues. Germline CDR1 is NNHNN and CDR2 is SYGAGS (reference sequence). J lost 7 bases, V lost 0 bases, and 4 bases had no gene match. This rearrangement joins TRBV13-2 to TRBJ2-5; 11 nucleotides agree with TRBD2. Material for sequencing was gut tissue. The receptor was derived from a female BALB/c mouse given C57BL/6 T cells with graft-versus-host disease after an allogeneic hematopoietic cell transplant. This chain's CDR3 is CASGDDWGGANTQYF. The part of the CDR3 DNA that was read is TGTGCCAGCGGTGATGACTGGGGGGGCGCGAACACCCAGTAC.